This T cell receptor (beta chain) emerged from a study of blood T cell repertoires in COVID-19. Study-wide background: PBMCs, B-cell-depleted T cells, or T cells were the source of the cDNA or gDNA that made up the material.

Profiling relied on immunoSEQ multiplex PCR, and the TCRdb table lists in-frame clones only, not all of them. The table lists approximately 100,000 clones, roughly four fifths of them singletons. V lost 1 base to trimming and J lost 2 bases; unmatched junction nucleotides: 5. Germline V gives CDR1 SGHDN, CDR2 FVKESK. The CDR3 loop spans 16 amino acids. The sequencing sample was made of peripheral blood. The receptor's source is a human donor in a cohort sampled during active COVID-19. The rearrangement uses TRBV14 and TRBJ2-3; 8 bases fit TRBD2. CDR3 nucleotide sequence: TGTGCCAGCAGCCAAGGGGCGGGGGGCTTCACAGATACGCAGTATTTT. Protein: CASSQGAGGFTDTQYF.